This T cell receptor (beta chain) was recorded in a study of response to subunit inactivated influenza vaccine. Study-wide results and caveats: Researchers suggested that each seasonal influenza vaccination recruits few new T cells.

Ten or more counts support this clonotype. Antigen: not known. TCRdb used MiXCR to reprocess the RT-PCR reads, holding one entry per CDR3 protein. The table lists 450,000 to 600,000 distinct CDR3 sequences, more than 7% of them singletons. CDR3 length: 14 residues. The ends lost 3 bases at V and 5 bases at J; junction bases unmatched: 3. The source was PBMCs from blood, collected roughly 24 months after vaccination. The TCR was taken from a man in his fifties or sixties who received an inactivated influenza vaccine. The rearrangement links TRBV12-3 or TRBV12-4 to TRBJ1-5; TRBD1 matches at 8 bases. The CDR3 DNA reads TGTGCCAGCAGTTTTCAGGGGGCAGATCAGCCCCAGCATTTT. This encodes CASSFQGADQPQHF.